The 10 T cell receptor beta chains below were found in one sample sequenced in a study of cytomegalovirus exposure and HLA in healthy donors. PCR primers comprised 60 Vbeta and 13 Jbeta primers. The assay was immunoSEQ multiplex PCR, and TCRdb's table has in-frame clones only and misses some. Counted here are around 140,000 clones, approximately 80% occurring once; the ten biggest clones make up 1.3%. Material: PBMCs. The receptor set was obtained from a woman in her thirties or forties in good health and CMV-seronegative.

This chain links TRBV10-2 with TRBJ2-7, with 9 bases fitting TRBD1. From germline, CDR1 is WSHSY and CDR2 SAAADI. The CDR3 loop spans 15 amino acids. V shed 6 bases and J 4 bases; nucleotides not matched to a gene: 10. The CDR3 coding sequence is TGCGCCAGCAGGGCGACAGGGGGGCCGATTTACGAGCAGTACTTC. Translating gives CASRATGGPIYEQYF.

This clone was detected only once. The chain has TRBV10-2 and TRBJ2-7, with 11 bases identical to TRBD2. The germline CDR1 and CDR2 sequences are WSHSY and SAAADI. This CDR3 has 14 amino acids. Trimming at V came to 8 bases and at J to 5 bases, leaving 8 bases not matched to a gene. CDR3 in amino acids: CASRTSGLGDEQYF. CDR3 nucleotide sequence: TGCGCCAGCCGGACTAGCGGGCTAGGAGACGAGCAGTACTTC.

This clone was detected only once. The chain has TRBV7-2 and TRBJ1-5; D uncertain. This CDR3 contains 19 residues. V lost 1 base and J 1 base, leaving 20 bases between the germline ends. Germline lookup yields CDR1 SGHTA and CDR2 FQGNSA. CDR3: CASSLGVYVSGVSNQPQHF. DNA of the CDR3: TGTGCCAGCAGCTTAGGTGTATACGTGTCGGGTGTGAGCAATCAGCCCCAGCATTTT.

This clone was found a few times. Here the CDR3 DNA reads TGTGCCAGCAGTGATTCCGGGACAGGGGGCACGAGCAATCAGCCCCAGCATTTT. Its protein product is CASSDSGTGGTSNQPQHF. This chain connects TRBV6-1 to TRBJ1-5; 12 bases map to TRBD1. Trimming took 3 bases from V and 1 from J; bases not matched to a gene: 7. The germline gives CDR1 MNHNS, CDR2 SASEGT. This CDR3 is 18 amino acids long.

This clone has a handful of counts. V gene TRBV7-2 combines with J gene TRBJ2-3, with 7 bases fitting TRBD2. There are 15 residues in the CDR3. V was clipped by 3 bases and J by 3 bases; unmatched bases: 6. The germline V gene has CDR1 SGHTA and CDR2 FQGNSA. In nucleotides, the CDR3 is TGTGCCAGCAGCTTGGGTGGGGGGGGTACAGATACGCAGTATTTT. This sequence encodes CASSLGGGGTDTQYF.

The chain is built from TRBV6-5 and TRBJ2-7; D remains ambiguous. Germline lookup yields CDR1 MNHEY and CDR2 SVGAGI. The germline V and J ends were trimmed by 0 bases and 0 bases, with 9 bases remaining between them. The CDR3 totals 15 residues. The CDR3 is CASSYSFDSSYEQYF. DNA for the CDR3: TGTGCCAGCAGTTACTCTTTCGATAGCTCCTACGAGCAGTACTTC.

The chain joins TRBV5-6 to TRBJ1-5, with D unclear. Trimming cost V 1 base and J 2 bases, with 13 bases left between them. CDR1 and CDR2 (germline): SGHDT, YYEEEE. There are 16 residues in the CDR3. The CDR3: CASSLRLGQGNQPQHF. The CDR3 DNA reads TGTGCCAGCAGCTTGCGTTTAGGCCAGGGCAATCAGCCCCAGCATTTT.

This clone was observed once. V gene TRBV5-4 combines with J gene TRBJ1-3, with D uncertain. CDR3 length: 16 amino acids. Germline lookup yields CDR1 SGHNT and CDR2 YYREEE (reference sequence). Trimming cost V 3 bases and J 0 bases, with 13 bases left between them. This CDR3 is CASSSEETNSGNTIYF. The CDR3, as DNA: TGTGCCAGCAGCTCTGAGGAGACTAACTCTGGAAACACCATATATTTT.

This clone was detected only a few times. Here the CDR3 reads CASSLTPGVQVHTGELFF. CDR3 bases: TGTGCCAGCAGCTTAACCCCGGGAGTCCAGGTTCACACCGGGGAGCTGTTTTTT. The chain combines TRBV5-4 with TRBJ2-2; the D gene is possibly TRBD2 (6 bases). The V end was cut by 2 bases, the J end by 3 bases, with 20 bases between. This CDR3 contains 18 residues. Germline CDR1 is SGHNT and CDR2 is YYREEE (reference sequence).

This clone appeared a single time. In DNA, the CDR3 is TGCGCCAGCACCCCAATCCGACCCGGGACTTCGGTCTCTGGGGCCAACGTCCTGACTTTC. Its protein is CASTPIRPGTSVSGANVLTF. The chain links TRBV4-1 to TRBJ2-6; perhaps TRBD2 as D (6 bases). The CDR3 sequence is 20 residues long. CDR1 and CDR2 (germline): MGHRA, YSYEKL. Trimming removed 7 bases at V and 0 bases at J, with 25 bases between.